This TCR beta chain emerged from a study of T cell responses to AZD1222 COVID-19 vaccine. This CDR3 has 14 amino acids. The trim removed 6 bases at V and 2 bases at J, leaving 1 base unmatched. From germline, CDR1 is LGHNA and CDR2 YSLEER. Points on this clone: Its antigen is not known.

Findings and caveats of the study: Dominant at 160-218 and 743-854, vaccine-associated CD4 TCRs also spanned spike. Regions left unmutated in variants are reportedly the target of nearly half of spike-specific TCRs. The sample set comprised mostly white British donors with more females, and clonal diversity was possibly underestimated. Recipients of AZD1222 seropositive at baseline numbered only 6 or 7.

Clones were read by immunoSEQ multiplex PCR, and TCRdb kept only the in-frame ones, dropping some. The sample includes some 100,000 clones, about 86% of them seen just once. Sequencing was performed on peripheral blood, taken 28 days after the second AZD1222 dose. The sequence was obtained from an adult who received the AZD1222 COVID-19 vaccine. The chain carries TRBV4-3 and TRBJ2-2, with 9 bases aligning to TRBD2. The CDR3 here is CASRTSGNTGELFF. CDR3 sequence (DNA): TGCGCCAGCAGGACTAGCGGAAACACCGGGGAGCTGTTTTTT.